A selection of T cell receptor beta chains follows, all from one sample in a study of human T cells and chemical hapten exposure. TCRdb processed the RACE reads anew with MiXCR; each CDR3 protein has one entry. Among more than 95,000 distinct CDR3 sequences listed, under 40% were seen once. Material: whole blood, obtained in connection with sensitization to the hapten diphenylcyclopropenone (DPC). These receptors were collected from a man aged 35-49 years with alopecia areata. Some clones in this sample may be carry-over from other donors' samples. The CDR3 runs from the conserved cysteine through the conserved F or W. A D gene is named only where the DNA matches it firmly. The listing skips clone size in some rows; elsewhere it reads once, few, many or a size class.

size | J | V | length | D | CDR3 | DNA
- | TRBJ2-1 | TRBV6-2/TRBV6-3 | 16 | TRBD2 | CASRPNSSGFYNEQFF | TGTGCCAGCAGACCTAATTCTAGCGGATTCTACAATGAGCAGTTCTTC
few | TRBJ2-3 | TRBV4-3 | 13 | - | CASSPPLEDTQYF | TGCGCCAGCAGCCCTCCTCTCGAGGATACGCAGTATTTT
- | TRBJ1-1 | TRBV11-3 | 15 | - | CASSLVAGADTEAFF | TGTGCCAGCAGCTTAGTGGCAGGGGCGGACACTGAAGCTTTCTTT
- | TRBJ2-7 | TRBV6-5 | 12 | - | CASSTASSEQYF | TGTGCCAGCAGCACAGCCTCCTCCGAGCAGTACTTC
few | TRBJ1-1 | TRBV3-1 | 14 | - | CASSLGTTNTEAFF | TGTGCCAGCAGCTTAGGAACAACGAACACTGAAGCTTTCTTT
- | TRBJ1-6 | TRBV28 | 16 | TRBD1 | CASSRGGQSTNSPLHF | TGTGCCAGCAGCCGCGGGGGACAGTCAACTAATTCACCCCTCCACTTT
- | TRBJ2-1 | TRBV6-2/TRBV6-3 | 16 | - | CATDKGIGLLVNEQFF | TGTGCCACCGACAAAGGTATAGGACTCCTGGTCAATGAGCAGTTCTTC
once | TRBJ1-2 | TRBV12-3/TRBV12-4 | 14 | - | CASKKPQGNYGYTF | TGTGCCAGCAAAAAACCCCAGGGGAACTATGGCTACACCTTC
- | TRBJ2-3 | TRBV3-1 | 14 | - | CASSQVHSTDTQYF | TGTGCCAGCAGCCAAGTTCACTCTACAGATACGCAGTATTTT
- | TRBJ2-3 | TRBV11-1 | 14 | - | CASSLVGTGLTQYF | TGTGCCAGCAGCTTAGTCGGGACGGGTCTTACGCAGTATTTT
- | TRBJ1-1 | TRBV28 | 18 | - | CASSFLLYRVNKNTEAFF | TGTGCCAGCAGTTTTCTACTCTACAGGGTAAATAAGAACACTGAAGCTTTCTTT
- | TRBJ2-5 | TRBV9 | 16 | TRBD2 | CASSVTSGGFGETQYF | TGTGCCAGCAGCGTCACTAGCGGGGGTTTCGGAGAGACCCAGTACTTC
few | TRBJ2-3 | TRBV7-2 | 16 | - | CASSLAGKTSTDTQYF | TGTGCCAGCAGCTTAGCAGGGAAAACTAGCACAGATACGCAGTATTTT
- | TRBJ2-6 | TRBV3-1 | 19 | TRBD1 | CASSQDHGRGISGANVLTF | TGTGCCAGCAGCCAAGACCATGGCAGGGGGATCTCTGGGGCCAACGTCCTGACTTTC
- | TRBJ1-5 | TRBV29-1 | 17 | TRBD1 | CSVTVQGGPNSNQPQHF | TGCAGCGTTACCGTCCAGGGGGGCCCCAATAGCAATCAGCCCCAGCATTTT
- | TRBJ1-1 | TRBV6-2/TRBV6-3 | 12 | - | CASSRVPGRDFF | TGTGCCAGCAGCCGCGTCCCGGGGCGTGATTTCTTT
few | TRBJ1-1 | TRBV29-1 | 14 | - | CSVEDGRLNTEAFF | TGCAGCGTTGAAGACGGAAGATTGAACACTGAAGCTTTCTTT
few | TRBJ2-1 | TRBV24-1 | 15 | TRBD2 | CATSDHLGGGNEQFF | TGTGCCACCAGTGACCACCTGGGGGGAGGGAATGAGCAGTTCTTC
- | TRBJ2-1 | TRBV4-1 | 15 | - | CASSQGLLGGNEQFF | TGCGCCAGCAGCCAAGGCCTTCTTGGAGGGAATGAGCAGTTCTTC
- | TRBJ2-3 | TRBV7-2 | 15 | - | CASSLASGRTDTQYF | TGTGCCAGCAGCTTAGCGTCGGGGAGAACAGATACGCAGTATTTT
- | TRBJ2-3 | TRBV2 | 15 | TRBD1 | CASRDQGGFTDTQYF | TGTGCCAGCAGGGATCAAGGGGGCTTCACAGATACGCAGTATTTT
few | TRBJ2-6 | TRBV6-5 | 18 | TRBD1 | CASSYSGTGKSGANVLTF | TGTGCCAGCAGTTACTCCGGGACAGGGAAATCTGGGGCCAACGTCCTGACTTTC
few | TRBJ1-1 | TRBV30 | 12 | - | CAWNEVNTEAFF | TGTGCCTGGAACGAGGTTAACACTGAAGCTTTCTTT
few | TRBJ1-1 | TRBV29-1 | 14 | - | CSVEVYGKNTEAFF | TGCAGCGTTGAAGTGTACGGAAAGAACACTGAAGCTTTCTTT
few | TRBJ2-3 | TRBV12-3/TRBV12-4 | 15 | TRBD2 | CASSPTSGLTDTQYF | TGTGCCAGCAGCCCGACTAGCGGACTCACAGATACGCAGTATTTT
few | TRBJ2-3 | TRBV6-1 | 14 | TRBD2 | CASLERGGADTQYF | TGTGCCAGCCTAGAGCGGGGAGGGGCGGATACGCAGTATTTT
- | TRBJ1-2 | TRBV29-1 | 12 | - | CSVGSVGDGYTF | TGCAGCGTTGGTTCTGTGGGGGATGGCTACACCTTC
- | TRBJ2-7 | TRBV9 | 16 | - | CASSPNPQSGFYEQYF | TGTGCCAGCAGCCCAAATCCCCAGAGTGGTTTCTACGAGCAGTACTTC
few | TRBJ2-7 | TRBV20-1 | 15 | - | CSASSTRGGSYEQYF | TGCAGTGCATCATCCACCAGGGGCGGCTCCTACGAGCAGTACTTC
- | TRBJ1-5 | TRBV6-1 | 15 | TRBD1 | CASGTGQYSNQPQHF | TGTGCCAGCGGGACAGGACAATATAGCAATCAGCCCCAGCATTTT
few | TRBJ2-5 | TRBV4-1 | 15 | - | CASSRGGGYGETQYF | TGCGCCAGCAGCCGGGGAGGTGGTTACGGGGAGACCCAGTACTTC
few | TRBJ2-1 | TRBV27 | 14 | - | CASSTPDSYNEQFF | TGTGCCAGCAGTACACCGGACAGTTACAATGAGCAGTTCTTC
- | TRBJ2-3 | TRBV11-3 | 15 | TRBD2 | CASSSRGREGNTQYF | TGTGCCAGCAGCTCACGCGGGAGGGAGGGAAATACGCAGTATTTT
once | TRBJ2-1 | TRBV30 | 16 | TRBD1 | CAWDHPGGLFYNEQFF | TGTGCCTGGGACCATCCAGGGGGCCTATTTTACAATGAGCAGTTCTTC
few | TRBJ2-3 | TRBV5-1 | 16 | - | CASSLMGRDGADTQYF | TGCGCCAGCAGCTTAATGGGGCGGGACGGGGCAGATACGCAGTATTTT
- | TRBJ2-1 | TRBV7-9 | 14 | - | CASSLGQASNEQFF | TGTGCCAGCAGCTTAGGGCAGGCAAGCAATGAGCAGTTCTTC
- | TRBJ2-1 | TRBV29-1 | 17 | TRBD2 | CSVEDPVAGASYNEQFF | TGCAGCGTTGAAGATCCGGTAGCGGGAGCTTCCTACAATGAGCAGTTCTTC
- | TRBJ1-2 | TRBV6-5 | 14 | - | CASSSLGGKDGYTF | TGTGCCAGCAGTTCCCTAGGAGGGAAGGATGGCTACACCTTC
few | TRBJ2-1 | TRBV4-3 | 18 | - | CASSLSIRGFGSYNEQFF | TGCGCCAGCAGCCTCTCCATCAGGGGATTTGGGTCCTACAATGAGCAGTTCTTC
- | TRBJ1-1 | TRBV5-5 | 15 | - | CASSLDEYGHTEAFF | TGTGCCAGCAGCTTGGATGAATATGGGCACACTGAAGCTTTCTTT
- | TRBJ1-2 | TRBV7-6 | 15 | TRBD1 | CASSLGPGQAYGYTF | TGTGCCAGCAGCTTAGGGCCGGGACAGGCATATGGCTACACCTTC
- | TRBJ1-1 | TRBV28 | 12 | - | CASSFEGGRAFF | TGTGCCAGCAGTTTCGAGGGAGGGCGAGCTTTCTTT
- | TRBJ2-6 | TRBV7-6 | 15 | - | CASSPRGSGANVLTF | TGTGCCAGCAGCCCACGAGGCTCTGGGGCCAACGTCCTGACTTTC
- | TRBJ2-5 | TRBV3-1 | 12 | - | CASSQDPETQYF | TGTGCCAGCAGCCAAGATCCTGAGACCCAGTACTTC
few | TRBJ2-3 | TRBV28 | 11 | - | CATRREDTQYF | TGTGCCACACGGAGGGAAGATACGCAGTATTTT
- | TRBJ2-3 | TRBV7-2 | 13 | - | CASSLSATDTQYF | TGTGCCAGCAGCTTATCTGCCACAGATACGCAGTATTTT
- | TRBJ1-4 | TRBV20-1 | 17 | TRBD1 | CSARDGQVYATNEKLFF | TGCAGTGCTAGAGACGGACAGGTTTATGCAACTAATGAAAAACTGTTTTTT
once | TRBJ1-5 | TRBV2 | 13 | - | CASSDGVRQPQHF | TGTGCCAGCAGTGATGGGGTGCGACAGCCCCAGCATTTT
- | TRBJ2-7 | TRBV6-2/TRBV6-3 | 13 | TRBD2 | CASSYAGRGEQYF | TGTGCCAGCAGTTACGCGGGGAGGGGCGAGCAGTACTTC
- | TRBJ2-1 | TRBV6-2/TRBV6-3 | 15 | TRBD2 | CASRESGSITGEQFF | TGTGCCAGCAGGGAGAGCGGGAGCATTACTGGTGAGCAGTTCTTC
many | TRBJ2-1 | TRBV28 | 15 | - | CASSPRGVSYNEQFF | TGTGCCAGCAGTCCTCGAGGGGTTTCCTACAATGAGCAGTTCTTC
- | TRBJ2-3 | TRBV5-1 | 16 | TRBD2 | CASSLEPAGTPNAQYF | TGCGCCAGCAGCTTGGAACCAGCGGGAACCCCGAACGCGCAGTATTTT
few | TRBJ2-5 | TRBV12-3/TRBV12-4 | 14 | - | CASRTDSGGETQYF | TGTGCCAGCAGAACGGACAGCGGCGGAGAGACCCAGTACTTC
- | TRBJ1-5 | TRBV15 | 16 | TRBD1 | CATSREAGGALQPQHF | TGTGCCACCAGCAGAGAGGCAGGGGGGGCTTTACAGCCCCAGCATTTT